These T cell receptor beta chains were read from a single sample in a study of blood T cell repertoires in COVID-19. TCRdb's copy holds only in-frame clones and misses some; the assay was immunoSEQ multiplex PCR. The table shows about 150,000 clones, with about nine tenths occurring only once. Sequencing input: peripheral blood. These receptors were collected from a woman in her forties or fifties with acute or convalescent COVID-19. The CDR3 runs from the conserved cysteine through the conserved F or W. D genes are given only for firm matches. Clone size is stated in some rows and not others, as once, few, many or a class when expanded.

v_call	clone_size	j_call	d_call	cdr3_nt	cdr3_aa
TRBV3-1/TRBV3-2	-	TRBJ2-1	TRBD1	TGTGCCAGCAGCCAAGGTTGGGGACAGCGATTCAATGAGCAGTTCTTC	CASSQGWGQRFNEQFF
TRBV9	-	TRBJ2-3	-	TGTGCCAGCAGCGTAGGGGGCGCAGTGGGAGATACGCAGTATTTT	CASSVGGAVGDTQYF
TRBV30	-	TRBJ1-4	-	TGTGCCTGGAGTGTAGGGGGGGCTAATGAAAAACTGTTTTTT	CAWSVGGANEKLFF
TRBV30	-	TRBJ2-2	TRBD2	TGTGCCTGGCGGTTAGCGGGGGCCACCGGGGAGCTGTTTTTT	CAWRLAGATGELFF
TRBV24-1	-	TRBJ2-1	-	TGTGCCACCAGTAGGATGGACTATGAGCAGTTCTTC	CATSRMDYEQFF
TRBV11-3	-	TRBJ2-7	-	TGTGCCAGCAGCTTAACGGGGTTCGCCGAGCAGTACTTC	CASSLTGFAEQYF
TRBV11-2	-	TRBJ1-2	TRBD1	TGTGCCAGCAGCATGACAGGGAGGGGCTACACCTTC	CASSMTGRGYTF
TRBV27	-	TRBJ2-1	-	TGTGCCAGCAGTCCCAGACATAATTCCTACAATGAGCAGTTCTTC	CASSPRHNSYNEQFF
TRBV19	-	TRBJ1-1	-	TGTGCCAGTAGTGACGGGATTAACACTGAAGCTTTCTTT	CASSDGINTEAFF
TRBV10-1	-	TRBJ2-7	TRBD2	TGCGCCAGCAGTGAAGGCCTAGCGGGAGTCCACGAGCAGTACTTC	CASSEGLAGVHEQYF
TRBV11-2	few	TRBJ1-2	-	TGTGCCAGCAGCTCTACGGGGAGAGATGGCTACACCTTC	CASSSTGRDGYTF
TRBV24-1	-	TRBJ2-2	TRBD1	TGTGCCACCACGGACAGGGGAGGAGCCGGGGAGCTGTTTTTT	CATTDRGGAGELFF
TRBV7-3	-	TRBJ2-1	TRBD2	TGTGCCAGCAGCCCCCCGGGGGGATCTTACAATGAGCAGTTCTTC	CASSPPGGSYNEQFF
TRBV5-6	-	TRBJ2-1	TRBD1	TGTGCCAGCCAGGCCGGGACAGCGATCAATGAGCAGTTCTTC	CASQAGTAINEQFF
TRBV27	-	TRBJ2-3	TRBD2	TGTGCCAGCAGTTTTAGCGGGGGACCACCACTCACAGATACGCAGTATTTT	CASSFSGGPPLTDTQYF
TRBV11-2	-	TRBJ1-1	-	TGTGCCAGCAGCTTGCCAGGGGTTGCAGCTTTCTTT	CASSLPGVAAFF
TRBV7-3	-	TRBJ2-1	TRBD1	TGTGCCAGCAGCTTAGGGCAGGGACAGGGATTCAATGAGCAGTTCTTC	CASSLGQGQGFNEQFF
TRBV4-2	-	TRBJ1-2	-	TGTGCCAGCAGCCAAGATTGGGGGGGGGAGTCCCGCTACACCTTC	CASSQDWGGESRYTF
TRBV5-1	-	TRBJ2-1	TRBD2	TGCGCCAGCAGCTTGGCAACTAGCGGGAGAAGGAATGAGCAGTTCTTC	CASSLATSGRRNEQFF
TRBV5-4	-	TRBJ2-3	TRBD2	TGTGCCAGCAGACCCCGGCTAGCGGGGAGCACAGATACGCAGTATTTT	CASRPRLAGSTDTQYF
TRBV6-5	-	TRBJ2-3	-	TGTGCCACCGCTCCTGACAGGACAGATACGCAGTATTTT	CATAPDRTDTQYF
TRBV7-9	-	TRBJ2-7	-	TGTGCCAGCAGCTTAGAGCGGTTTTCCTACGAGCAGTACTTC	CASSLERFSYEQYF
TRBV6-5	-	TRBJ2-7	TRBD1	TGTGCCAGCAGAAGGACAGGGGACGAGCAGTACTTC	CASRRTGDEQYF
TRBV11-2	-	TRBJ2-5	TRBD2	TGTGCCAGCAGCCTGAGCGGGAGGGCCGGAGAGACCCAGTACTTC	CASSLSGRAGETQYF
TRBV11-2	-	TRBJ2-7	TRBD2	TGTGCCAGCAGCTTAGTTCTCGGCGTAGCGGGGGGCCTCTACGAGCAGTACTTC	CASSLVLGVAGGLYEQYF
TRBV2	-	TRBJ2-1	-	TGTGCCAGCAAAAAAACAGCTTACAATGAGCAGTTCTTC	CASKKTAYNEQFF
TRBV5-8	-	TRBJ2-2	-	TGTGCCAGCAGCTTGTACTTTCGGACCGGGGAGCTGTTTTTT	CASSLYFRTGELFF
TRBV10-2	-	TRBJ2-7	TRBD2	TGCGCCAGCATCGGAGGAAGTGGGAGCGGGAGGCTTTCCTACGAGCAGTACTTC	CASIGGSGSGRLSYEQYF
TRBV7-3	-	TRBJ2-2	TRBD2	TGTGCCAGCAGCCAAACCCCCGCTAGCGGGAGGACCGGGGAGCTGTTTTTT	CASSQTPASGRTGELFF
TRBV30	-	TRBJ1-1	-	TGTGCCTGGAGTAGGACACGGGACACCTTGAACACTGAAGCTTTCTTT	CAWSRTRDTLNTEAFF
TRBV29-1	few	TRBJ1-5	-	TGCAGCGCACAGGGAAGCAATCAGCCCCAGCATTTT	CSAQGSNQPQHF
TRBV19	-	TRBJ1-5	-	TGTGCCAGTAGTATAGGGAGTCCAGGCAATCAGCCCCAGCATTTT	CASSIGSPGNQPQHF
TRBV2	-	TRBJ1-2	TRBD1	TGTGCCAGCCCCCCCGCCAGGGGGTATGGCTACACCTTC	CASPPARGYGYTF
TRBV30	-	TRBJ1-1	-	TGTGCCTGGGGGCCAAACCTGAACACTGAAGCTTTCTTT	CAWGPNLNTEAFF